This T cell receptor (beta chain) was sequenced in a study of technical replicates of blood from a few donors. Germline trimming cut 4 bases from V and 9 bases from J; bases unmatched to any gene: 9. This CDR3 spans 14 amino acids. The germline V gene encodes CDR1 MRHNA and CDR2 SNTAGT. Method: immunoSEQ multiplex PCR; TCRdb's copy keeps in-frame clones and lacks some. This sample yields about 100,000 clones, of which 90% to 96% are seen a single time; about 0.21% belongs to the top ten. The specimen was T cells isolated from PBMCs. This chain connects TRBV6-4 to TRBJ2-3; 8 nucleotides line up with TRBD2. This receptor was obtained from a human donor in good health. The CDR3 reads CASSVSAGVRTQYF. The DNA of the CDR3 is TGTGCCAGCAGTGTCTCAGCGGGGGTGAGAACGCAGTATTTT.